This T cell receptor beta chain was recovered during a study of blood T cell repertoires in COVID-19. The CDR3 consists of 15 residues. Losses at the gene ends were 1 base for V and 4 bases for J; bases not matched to a gene: 7. Germline CDR1 reads SGHVS; CDR2 reads FNYEAQ. The method was immunoSEQ multiplex PCR; TCRdb's version includes in-frame clones alone and lacks a portion of them. The sample has about 250,000 clones; approximately 85% are singletons. V usage is TRBV7-6 and J usage is TRBJ2-7, with 7 bases that match TRBD2. The source of this sequence is a woman aged 45-59 years with acute COVID-19. Sequencing used PBMCs or T cells enriched from blood (not recorded which). CDR3 region: CASSLGLERGYEQYF. The CDR3 DNA is TGTGCCAGCAGCTTAGGTTTGGAGCGGGGTTACGAGCAGTACTTC.